A single sample gave rise to the 13 T cell receptor beta chains below, sequenced in a study of post-analysis software for immune sequencing data. The TCR beta cDNA libraries carried unique molecular identifiers. Each CDR3 protein gets one entry after TCRdb re-called the PCR reads with MiXCR. The sample includes approximately 440,000 distinct CDR3 sequences, around 40% seen only once; the top ten take 12%. Study results and limitations: There were five TRBV segments more frequent in patients than controls, and TRBV5-6, TRBV5-1 and TRBV20-1 were among them.

For these TCRs, the target antigens are not known. The sample taken for sequencing was blood. The receptors stem from a girl aged 5-17 years with multiple sclerosis.

V is TRBV28 and J is TRBJ2-5; TRBD2 agrees at 7 bases. The DNA end favors TRBJ2-7, so the J call may be wrong. CDR1 MDHEN and CDR2 SYDVKM come from the germline V gene. The CDR3 is 13 amino acids. This CDR3 reads CASHSGDVYEQYF. For the CDR3, the DNA is TGTGCCAGTCACAGCGGGGACGTATACGAGCAGTACTTC.

In its sample, this clonotype was seen a few times. V usage is TRBV29-1 and J usage is TRBJ2-1; D may be TRBD1 (6 bases). V lost 5 bases and J lost 5, with 13 bases in between. Germline-derived CDR1 and CDR2 are SQVTM and ANQGSEA. The CDR3 sequence is 13 residues long. The CDR3 sequence is CSVWVNRDNEQFF. The CDR3 DNA follows: TGCAGCGTTTGGGTGAACAGGGACAATGAGCAGTTCTTC.

This chain uses TRBV28 with TRBJ2-1, with TRBD2 matching over 12 bases. V trimming: 5 bases; J trimming: 7 bases; junction bases outside the gene matches: 9. The germline V gene encodes CDR1 MDHEN and CDR2 SYDVKM. The CDR3 runs to 16 residues. This chain's CDR3 is CASSPLLAGGRNEQFF. The DNA of the CDR3 is TGTGCCAGCAGTCCCCTACTAGCGGGGGGTCGGAATGAGCAGTTCTTC.

V is TRBV6-5 and J is TRBJ2-7, with TRBD2 matching over 11 bases. The CDR3 has 14 amino acids. Germline CDR1 is MNHEY and CDR2 is SVGAGI. The trim removed 6 bases at V and 5 bases at J, leaving 6 bases unmatched. CDR3 DNA sequence: TGTGCCAGCAGGGCTAGCGGGAGGAGCCACGAGCAGTACTTC. Protein product: CASRASGRSHEQYF.

In regard to this clonotype: One junction end disagrees with the germline gene, perhaps due to a read error. The gene calls are TRBV5-1 and TRBJ2-5; D remains unclear. This CDR3 is built from 13 residues. Germline assignment: CDR1 SGHRS and CDR2 YFSETQ. This chain's CDR3 is CASSSTRSNEQYF. The CDR3 region has the DNA TGCGCCAGTAGCTCGACGCGGTCCAATGAGCAGTACTTC.

The V and J genes are TRBV5-1 and TRBJ1-6; D not resolved. V was clipped by 2 bases and J by 5 bases, with 8 bases between them. In germline, CDR1 is SGHRS, CDR2 YFSETQ. The CDR3 loop spans 14 amino acids. The CDR3 coding sequence is TGCGCCAGCAGCTTCGCGGCCGATAATTCACCCCTCCACTTT. Its translation: CASSFAADNSPLHF.

The CDR3 nucleotides read TGTGCCAGCAGAGAGAAAGGACCATTTTATGGCTACACCTTC. Encoded protein: CASREKGPFYGYTF. The genes are TRBV6-5 and TRBJ1-2, with unresolved D. Trimming removed 6 bases from V and 5 bases from J, with 16 bases in between. Looked up from germline, CDR1 is MNHEY and CDR2 is SVGAGI. This CDR3 is 14 amino acids long.

The chain is built from TRBV2 and TRBJ1-1; no definite D call. Trimming pared 8 bases from V and 0 bases from J, leaving 13 bases between. Germline V lookup: CDR1 SNHLY, CDR2 FYNNEI. The CDR3 runs 14 residues. The CDR3 nucleotides read TGTGCCAGCTTTCACAGACACCTGAACACTGAAGCTTTCTTT. Translated: CASFHRHLNTEAFF.

The chain recombines TRBV7-2 with TRBJ2-5; D may be TRBD2 (6 bases). V lost 5 bases to trimming and J lost 1 base, with 17 bases between them. From germline, CDR1 is SGHTA and CDR2 FQGNSA. CDR3 length: 16 residues. The CDR3 DNA sequence: TGTGCCAGCAGCCGCCAACGCCGGGACTCCCAAGAGACCCAGTACTTC. Its protein product is CASSRQRRDSQETQYF.

The sample holds a few counts of this clonotype. The rearrangement joins TRBV2 to TRBJ2-5, with D uncertain. V lost 6 bases to trimming and J lost 7 bases, with 15 bases between them. CDR1 and CDR2 (germline): SNHLY, FYNNEI. The CDR3 is 13 amino acids. The CDR3 DNA follows: TGTGCCAGCAGGCAGATAGATTGGGGGACCCAGTACTTC. It encodes CASRQIDWGTQYF.

A few counts support this clonotype. The rearrangement links TRBV12-3 or TRBV12-4 to TRBJ2-1; D may be TRBD1 (6 bases). The germline V and J ends were trimmed by 5 bases and 6 bases, with 17 bases remaining between them. CDR3 length equals 15 residues. In DNA form, the CDR3 reads TGTGCCAGCAGTCCCCAGGGGCAGAGAACCAATGAGCAGTTCTTC. Translation gives CASSPQGQRTNEQFF.

This clonotype was recorded a few times. The V and J genes are TRBV6-1 and TRBJ1-1; perhaps TRBD1 as D (6 bases). The CDR3 extends over 15 amino acids. V was cut by 3 bases and J by 4 bases, with 15 bases left in between. CDR1 and CDR2 from the germline V gene are MNHNS and SASEGT. The CDR3 here is CASSEGNAGATEAFF. In nucleotides, the CDR3 is TGTGCCAGCAGTGAGGGGAACGCGGGGGCCACTGAAGCTTTCTTT.

V is TRBV29-1 and J is TRBJ2-1; 7 nucleotides align to TRBD2. Per the germline V gene, CDR1 is SQVTM and CDR2 is ANQGSEA. The CDR3 contains 15 residues. The V segment lost 8 bases and the J segment 4 bases; nucleotides outside the gene matches: 14. Here the CDR3 DNA reads TGCAGCTCAAGCCGGGGGGTGGGGGATTACAATGAGCAGTTCTTC. It yields the protein CSSSRGVGDYNEQFF.